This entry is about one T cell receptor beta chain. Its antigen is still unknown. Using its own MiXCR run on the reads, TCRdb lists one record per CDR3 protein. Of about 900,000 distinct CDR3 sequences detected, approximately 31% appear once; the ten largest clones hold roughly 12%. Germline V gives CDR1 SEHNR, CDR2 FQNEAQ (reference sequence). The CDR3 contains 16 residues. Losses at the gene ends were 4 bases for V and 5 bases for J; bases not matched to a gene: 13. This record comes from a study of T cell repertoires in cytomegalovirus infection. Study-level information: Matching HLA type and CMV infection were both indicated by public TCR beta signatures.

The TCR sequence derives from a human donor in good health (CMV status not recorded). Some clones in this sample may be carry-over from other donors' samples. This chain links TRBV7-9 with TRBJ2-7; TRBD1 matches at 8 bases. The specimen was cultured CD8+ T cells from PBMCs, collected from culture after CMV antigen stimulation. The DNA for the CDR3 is TGTGCCAGCAGCTCTCGGGGGACAGGTGAATCCCACGAGCAGTACGTC. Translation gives CASSSRGTGESHEQYV.